This T cell receptor (beta chain) was profiled in a study of cytomegalovirus exposure and HLA in healthy donors. Study-wide results and limits: HLA-A and HLA-B allele assignments for most subjects were reportedly predicted accurately using TCR beta sequences. No immune exposure information besides CMV serostatus was available. It is likely that the observed cluster of highly shared sequence variants was a sequencing artifact.

This CDR3 is built from 17 residues. The V gene end was trimmed by 6 bases and the J gene end by 5 bases; junction bases not matched to a gene: 12. The germline CDR1 and CDR2 sequences are SGHRS and YFSETQ. PCR amplification relied on 60 Vbeta primers (plus 13 Jbeta primers). Some clones are missing from TCRdb's copy, which holds only in-frame ones; the method was immunoSEQ multiplex PCR. This sample has 150,000 to 200,000 clones, with approximately 78% found just once. Remarks on this clone: Its antigen is currently unknown.

The TCR sequence derives from a woman aged 25 to 39 in good health and CMV-seropositive. Sample: PBMCs. J is TRBJ2-1 and V is TRBV5-1; 12 nucleotides match TRBD2. The CDR3 sequence is CASKSTSGGRWDNEQFF. The DNA for the CDR3 is TGCGCCAGCAAATCGACTAGCGGGGGACGATGGGACAATGAGCAGTTCTTC.